Sequencing of this TCR beta chain was carried out in a study of cytotoxic CD8 clonotypes in ibrutinib-treated CLL. Germline CDR1 and CDR2: SQVTM and ANQGSEA. There are 12 residues in the CDR3. Trimming cost V 4 bases and J 9 bases, with 13 bases left between them. Assay: immunoSEQ multiplex PCR; the TCRdb copy retains only in-frame clones and omits some. This sample has approximately 80,000 clones, with 70% to 90% found just once. This chain joins TRBV29-1 and TRBJ2-1, with D perhaps given as TRBD1 or TRBD2 (7 bases each). The origin of this receptor is a human donor with chronic lymphocytic leukemia. The sequenced sample was PBMCs, obtained before ibrutinib treatment. The CDR3 sequence: CSVGGGGSEQFF. The CDR3 region has the DNA TGCAGCGTTGGGGGAGGGGGCTCTGAGCAGTTCTTC.